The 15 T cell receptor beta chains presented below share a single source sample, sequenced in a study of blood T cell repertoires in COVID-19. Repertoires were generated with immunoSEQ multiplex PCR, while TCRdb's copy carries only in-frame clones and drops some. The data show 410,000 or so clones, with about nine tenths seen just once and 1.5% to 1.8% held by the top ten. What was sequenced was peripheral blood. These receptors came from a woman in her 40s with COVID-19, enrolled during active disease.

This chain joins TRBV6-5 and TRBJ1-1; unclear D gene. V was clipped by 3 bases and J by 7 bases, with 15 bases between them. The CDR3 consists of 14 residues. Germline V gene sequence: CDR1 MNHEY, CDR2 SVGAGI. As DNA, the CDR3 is TGTGCCAGCAGTTATCGCCAGGCGGGGAGTGAAGCTTTCTTT. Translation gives CASSYRQAGSEAFF.

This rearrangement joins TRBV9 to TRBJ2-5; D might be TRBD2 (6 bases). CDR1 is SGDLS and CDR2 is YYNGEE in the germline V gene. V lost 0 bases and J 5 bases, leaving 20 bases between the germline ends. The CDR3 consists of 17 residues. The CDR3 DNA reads TGTGCCAGCAGCGTAGACCCTCCTGGGGGGAGTAGGGAGACCCAGTACTTC. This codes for CASSVDPPGGSRETQYF.

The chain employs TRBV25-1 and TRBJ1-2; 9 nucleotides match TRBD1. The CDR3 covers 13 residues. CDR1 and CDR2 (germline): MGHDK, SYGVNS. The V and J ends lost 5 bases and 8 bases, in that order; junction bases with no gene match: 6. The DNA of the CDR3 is TGTGCCAGCAGTCCCGGGACAGGGAGCGGCTACACCTTC. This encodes CASSPGTGSGYTF.

In DNA, the CDR3 is TGTGCCTGGAGTCTAGGACAGGGGATTTATCAGCCCCAGCATTTT. This encodes CAWSLGQGIYQPQHF. The chain recombines TRBV30 with TRBJ1-5; 9 bases match TRBD1. The CDR3 length is 15 residues. The V gene end was trimmed by 2 bases and the J gene end by 5 bases; junction bases not matched to a gene: 7. Germline V gene data show CDR1 as GTSNPN and CDR2 as SVGIG (reference sequence).

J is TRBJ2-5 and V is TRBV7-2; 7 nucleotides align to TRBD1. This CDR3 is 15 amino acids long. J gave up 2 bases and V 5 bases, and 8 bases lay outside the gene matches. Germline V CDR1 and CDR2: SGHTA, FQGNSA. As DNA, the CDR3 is TGTGCCAGCAGCCAGGGACAGACGAAACAAGAGACCCAGTACTTC. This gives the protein CASSQGQTKQETQYF.

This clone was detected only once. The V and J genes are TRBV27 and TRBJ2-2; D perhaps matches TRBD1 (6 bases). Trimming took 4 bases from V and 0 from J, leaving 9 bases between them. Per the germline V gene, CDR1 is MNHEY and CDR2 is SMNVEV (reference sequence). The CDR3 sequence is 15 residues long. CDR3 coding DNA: TGTGCCAGCAGTTACCGGACAGCGAACACCGGGGAGCTGTTTTTT. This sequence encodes CASSYRTANTGELFF.

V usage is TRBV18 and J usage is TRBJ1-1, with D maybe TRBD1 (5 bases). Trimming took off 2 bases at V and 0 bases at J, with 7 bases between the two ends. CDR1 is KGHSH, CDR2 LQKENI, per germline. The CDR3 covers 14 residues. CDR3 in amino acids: CASSPRGMNTEAFF. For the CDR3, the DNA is TGTGCCAGCTCACCAAGGGGCATGAACACTGAAGCTTTCTTT.

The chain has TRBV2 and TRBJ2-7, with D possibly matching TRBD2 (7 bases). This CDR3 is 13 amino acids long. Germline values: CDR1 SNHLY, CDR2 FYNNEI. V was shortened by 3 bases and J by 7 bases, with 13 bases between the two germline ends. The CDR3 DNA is TGTGCCAGCAGTGATAGGGGGGGTTGGGAGCAGTACTTC. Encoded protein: CASSDRGGWEQYF.

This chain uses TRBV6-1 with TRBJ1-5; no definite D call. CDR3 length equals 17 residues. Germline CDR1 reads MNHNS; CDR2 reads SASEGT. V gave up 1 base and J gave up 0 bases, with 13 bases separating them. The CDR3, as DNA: TGTGCCAGCAGTGAAGGCAGAAACATTTATAGCAATCAGCCCCAGCATTTT. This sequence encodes CASSEGRNIYSNQPQHF.

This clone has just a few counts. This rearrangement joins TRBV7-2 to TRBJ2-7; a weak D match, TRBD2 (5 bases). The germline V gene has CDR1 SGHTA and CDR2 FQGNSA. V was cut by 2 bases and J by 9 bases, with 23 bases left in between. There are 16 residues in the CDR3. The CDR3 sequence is CASSLLKWDPIAGQYF. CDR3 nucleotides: TGTGCCAGCAGCTTACTTAAATGGGATCCGATCGCGGGGCAGTACTTC. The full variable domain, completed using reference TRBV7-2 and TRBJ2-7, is GAGVSQSPSNKVTEKGKDVELRCDPISGHTALYWYRQSLGQGLEFLIYFQGNSAPDKSGLPSDRFSAERTGGSVSTLTIQRTQQEDSAVYLCASSLLKWDPIAGQYFGPGTRLTVT.

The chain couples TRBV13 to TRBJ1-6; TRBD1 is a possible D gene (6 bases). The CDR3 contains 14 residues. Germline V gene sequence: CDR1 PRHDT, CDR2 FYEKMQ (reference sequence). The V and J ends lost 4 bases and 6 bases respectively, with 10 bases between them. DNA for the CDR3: TGTGCCAGCAGCTCCCAGGGGTTTAATTCACCCCTCCACTTT. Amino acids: CASSSQGFNSPLHF.

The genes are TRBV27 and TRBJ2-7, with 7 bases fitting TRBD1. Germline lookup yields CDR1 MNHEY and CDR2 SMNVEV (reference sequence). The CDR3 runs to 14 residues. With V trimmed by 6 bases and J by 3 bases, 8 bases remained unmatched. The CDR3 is CASSGGQAYYEQYF. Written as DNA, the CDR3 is TGTGCCAGCAGCGGAGGACAGGCCTACTACGAGCAGTACTTC.

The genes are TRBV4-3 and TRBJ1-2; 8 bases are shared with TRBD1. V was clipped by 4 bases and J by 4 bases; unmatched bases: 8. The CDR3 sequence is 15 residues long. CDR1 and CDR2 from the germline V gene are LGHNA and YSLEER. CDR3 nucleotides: TGCGCCAGCAGCCCAGGGACAGGCCCCTTCTATGGCTACACCTTC. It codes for CASSPGTGPFYGYTF.

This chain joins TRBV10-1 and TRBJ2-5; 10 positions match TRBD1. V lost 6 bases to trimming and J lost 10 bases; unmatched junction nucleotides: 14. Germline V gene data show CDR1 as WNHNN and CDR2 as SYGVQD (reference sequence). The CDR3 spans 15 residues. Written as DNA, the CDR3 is TGCGCCAGCAGAGGGACAGGGGCCGGGATGGAGGTCCAGTACTTC. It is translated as CASRGTGAGMEVQYF.

CDR3 coding DNA: TGTGCCAGCAGCCAAGCCACAGGGGTCGACACCGGGGAGCTGTTTTTT. It encodes CASSQATGVDTGELFF. J is TRBJ2-2 and V is TRBV3-1 (or the pseudogene TRBV3-2), with 7 nucleotides matching TRBD1. From germline, CDR1 is LGHDT and CDR2 YNNKEL (reference sequence). The CDR3 totals 16 residues. Trimming at V came to 1 base and at J to 3 bases, leaving 5 bases not matched to a gene.